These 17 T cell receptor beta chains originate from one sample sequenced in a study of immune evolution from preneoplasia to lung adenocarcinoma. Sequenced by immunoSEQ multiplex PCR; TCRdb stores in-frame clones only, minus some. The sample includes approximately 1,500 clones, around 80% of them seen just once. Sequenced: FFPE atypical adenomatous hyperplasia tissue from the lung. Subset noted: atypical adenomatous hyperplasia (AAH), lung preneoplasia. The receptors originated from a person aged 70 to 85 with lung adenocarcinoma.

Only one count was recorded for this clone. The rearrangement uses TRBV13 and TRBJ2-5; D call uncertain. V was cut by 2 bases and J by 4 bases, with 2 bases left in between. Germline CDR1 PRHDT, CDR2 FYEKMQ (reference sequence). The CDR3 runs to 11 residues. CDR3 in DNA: TGTGCCAGCAGCTTATCAGAGACCCAGTACTTC. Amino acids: CASSLSETQYF.

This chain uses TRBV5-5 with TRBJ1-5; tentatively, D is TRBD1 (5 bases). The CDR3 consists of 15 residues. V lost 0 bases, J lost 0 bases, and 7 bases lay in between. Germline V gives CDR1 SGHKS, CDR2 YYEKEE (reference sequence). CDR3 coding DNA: TGTGCCAGCAGCTTGGAAGGACATAGCAATCAGCCCCAGCATTTT. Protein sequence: CASSLEGHSNQPQHF.

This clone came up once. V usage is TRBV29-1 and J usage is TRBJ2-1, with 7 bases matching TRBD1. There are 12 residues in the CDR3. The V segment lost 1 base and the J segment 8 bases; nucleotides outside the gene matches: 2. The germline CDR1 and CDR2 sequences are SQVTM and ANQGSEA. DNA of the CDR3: TGCAGCGTTGAAGGCCAGGGGGATGAGCAGTTCTTC. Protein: CSVEGQGDEQFF.

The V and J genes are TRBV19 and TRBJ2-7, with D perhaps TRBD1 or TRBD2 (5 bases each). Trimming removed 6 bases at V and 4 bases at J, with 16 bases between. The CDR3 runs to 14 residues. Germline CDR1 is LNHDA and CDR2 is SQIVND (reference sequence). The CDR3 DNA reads TGTGCCAGTAGCCCCAGGGTAGGCGGGTACGAGCAGTACTTC. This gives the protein CASSPRVGGYEQYF. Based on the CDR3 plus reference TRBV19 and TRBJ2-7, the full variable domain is DGGITQSPKYLFRKEGQNVTLSCEQNLNHDAMYWYRQDPGQGLRLIYYSQIVNDFQKGDIAEGYSVSREKKESFPLTVTSAQKNPTAFYLCASSPRVGGYEQYFGPGTRLTVT.

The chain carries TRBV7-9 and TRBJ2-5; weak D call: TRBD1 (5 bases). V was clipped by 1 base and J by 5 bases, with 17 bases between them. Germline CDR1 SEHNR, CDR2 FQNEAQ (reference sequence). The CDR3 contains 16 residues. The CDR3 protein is CASSLVAGRSSETQYF. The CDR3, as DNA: TGTGCCAGCAGCTTAGTCGCAGGGCGCAGTTCCGAGACCCAGTACTTC.

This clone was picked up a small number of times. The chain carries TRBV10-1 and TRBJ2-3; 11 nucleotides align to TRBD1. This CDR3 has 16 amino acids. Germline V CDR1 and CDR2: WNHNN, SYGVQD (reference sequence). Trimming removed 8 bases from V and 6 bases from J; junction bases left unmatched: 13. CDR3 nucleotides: TGCGCCAGCCTGGGACAGGGGGTTCGGCTTCGTGATACGCAGTATTTT. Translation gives CASLGQGVRLRDTQYF.

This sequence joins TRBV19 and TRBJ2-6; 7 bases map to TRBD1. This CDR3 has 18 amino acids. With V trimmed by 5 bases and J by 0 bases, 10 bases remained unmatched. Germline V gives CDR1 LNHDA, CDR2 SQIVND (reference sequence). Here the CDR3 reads CASSLSQDRSSGANVLTF. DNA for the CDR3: TGTGCCAGTAGTCTTTCTCAGGACAGGAGCTCTGGGGCCAACGTCCTGACTTTC.

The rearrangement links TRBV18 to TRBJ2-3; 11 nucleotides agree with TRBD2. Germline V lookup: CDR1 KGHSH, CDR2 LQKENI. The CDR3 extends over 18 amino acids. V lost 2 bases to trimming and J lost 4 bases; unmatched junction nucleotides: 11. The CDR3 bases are TGTGCCAGCTCACCAACCCTAGCGGGAGGAACGGGCCCAGATACGCAGTATTTT. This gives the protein CASSPTLAGGTGPDTQYF.

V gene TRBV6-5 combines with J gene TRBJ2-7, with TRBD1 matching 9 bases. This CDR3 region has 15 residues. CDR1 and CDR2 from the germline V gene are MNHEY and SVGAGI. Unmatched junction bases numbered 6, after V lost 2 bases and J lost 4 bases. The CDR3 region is CASSYRMTGGYEQYF. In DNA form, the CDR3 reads TGTGCCAGCAGTTACCGGATGACAGGGGGTTACGAGCAGTACTTC.

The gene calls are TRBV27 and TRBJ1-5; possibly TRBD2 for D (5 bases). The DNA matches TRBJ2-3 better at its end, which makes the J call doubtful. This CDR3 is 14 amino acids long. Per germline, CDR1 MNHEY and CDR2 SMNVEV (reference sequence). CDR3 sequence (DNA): TGTGCCAGCAGCCGGGAAATGTTTGATCAGCCCCAGTATTTT. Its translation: CASSREMFDQPQYF.

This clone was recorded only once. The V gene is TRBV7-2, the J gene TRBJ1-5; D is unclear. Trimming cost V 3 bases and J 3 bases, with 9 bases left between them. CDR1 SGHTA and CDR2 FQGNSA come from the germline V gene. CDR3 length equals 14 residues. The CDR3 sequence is CASSFEGYNQPQHF. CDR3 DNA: TGTGCCAGCAGCTTTGAAGGATACAATCAGCCCCAGCATTTT.

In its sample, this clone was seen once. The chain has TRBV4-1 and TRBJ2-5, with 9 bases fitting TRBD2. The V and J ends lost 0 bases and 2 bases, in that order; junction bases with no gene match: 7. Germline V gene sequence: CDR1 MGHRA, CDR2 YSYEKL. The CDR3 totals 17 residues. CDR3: CASSQDWASGNQETQYF. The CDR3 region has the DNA TGCGCCAGCAGCCAAGATTGGGCTAGCGGGAATCAAGAGACCCAGTACTTC.

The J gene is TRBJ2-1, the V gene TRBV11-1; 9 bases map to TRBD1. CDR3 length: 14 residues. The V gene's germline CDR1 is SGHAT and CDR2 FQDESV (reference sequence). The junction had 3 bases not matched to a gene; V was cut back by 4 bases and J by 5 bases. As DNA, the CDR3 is TGTGCCAGCAGCTGGGACAGGGTCAACAATGAGCAGTTCTTC. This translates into CASSWDRVNNEQFF.

The CDR3 DNA reads TGTGCCAGCAGGGGGGTTGGACAGGCGATCTTGAAGCCCCAGCATTTT. It yields the protein CASRGVGQAILKPQHF. The chain combines TRBV14 with TRBJ1-5; 7 bases line up with TRBD1. Germline V gives CDR1 SGHDN, CDR2 FVKESK. This CDR3 comprises 16 residues. The V gene end was trimmed by 6 bases and the J gene end by 8 bases; junction bases not matched to a gene: 16.

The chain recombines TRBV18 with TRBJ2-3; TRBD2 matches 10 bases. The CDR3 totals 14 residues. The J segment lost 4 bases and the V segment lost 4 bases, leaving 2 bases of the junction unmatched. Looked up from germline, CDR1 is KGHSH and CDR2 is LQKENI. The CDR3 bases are TGTGCCAGCTCACAACTAGCGGGGTCAGATACGCAGTATTTT. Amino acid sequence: CASSQLAGSDTQYF.

The CDR3 coding sequence is TGTGCCAGCAGCTTAGGAGCGGGGACCTACGAGCAGTACTTC. Translated, it gives CASSLGAGTYEQYF. This rearrangement joins TRBV11-2 to TRBJ2-7, with TRBD2 matching over 7 bases. The CDR3 totals 14 residues. V trimming: 1 base; J trimming: 2 bases; junction bases outside the gene matches: 2. Germline CDR1 reads SGHAT; CDR2 reads FQNNGV.

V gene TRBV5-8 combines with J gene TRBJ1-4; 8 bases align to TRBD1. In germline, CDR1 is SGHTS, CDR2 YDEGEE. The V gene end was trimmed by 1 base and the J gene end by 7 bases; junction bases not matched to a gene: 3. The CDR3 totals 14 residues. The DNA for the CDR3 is TGTGCCAGCAGCTTGACAGGGGGGATTGAAAAACTGTTTTTT. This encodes CASSLTGGIEKLFF.